A selection of T cell receptor beta chains follows, all from one sample in a study of cytomegalovirus exposure and HLA in healthy donors. Clones were sequenced by immunoSEQ multiplex PCR, and TCRdb holds only the in-frame ones, with some missing. The data contain more than 150,000 clones, 65% to 90% of them seen just once; the ten biggest clones take up around 1.2%. The sample comprised PBMCs. All receptors derive from a girl aged 2-10 years in good health and CMV-seropositive. CDR3s include the opening cysteine and the closing phenylalanine or tryptophan. The D gene is left open where the match is weak. Not all rows give a size; the values are once, few, many and, for expanded clones, a class.

TRBV11-2	few	.	TRBJ1-1	CASSLRLSKMNTEAFF	TGTGCCAGCAGCTTACGACTCTCCAAAATGAACACTGAAGCTTTCTTT
TRBV12-5	.	.	TRBJ2-5	CASGLREETQYF	TGTGCTAGTGGTTTGAGGGAGGAGACCCAGTACTTC
TRBV9	.	.	TRBJ1-1	CASSVVQNTEAFF	TGTGCCAGCAGCGTAGTCCAGAACACTGAAGCTTTCTTT
TRBV2	.	.	TRBJ1-2	CASSEGQGREWYGYTF	TGTGCCAGCAGTGAAGGGCAGGGGCGTGAATGGTATGGCTACACCTTC
TRBV21-1	.	.	TRBJ2-3	CASSKISQERESTDTQYF	TGTGCCAGCAGCAAAATCAGTCAGGAGCGGGAGAGTACAGATACGCAGTATTTT
TRBV5-6	.	.	TRBJ1-5	CASSFQYSNQPQHF	TGTGCCAGCAGCTTCCAGTATAGCAATCAGCCCCAGCATTTT
TRBV7-8	.	.	TRBJ1-5	CASSFTQGTQPQHF	TGTGCCAGCAGCTTTACACAGGGCACTCAGCCCCAGCATTTT
TRBV2	few	.	TRBJ1-1	CASSEIWRSEAFF	TGTGCCAGCAGTGAAATATGGAGATCTGAAGCTTTCTTT
TRBV11-2	.	TRBD1	TRBJ2-2	CASRTGVTGELFF	TGTGCCAGCAGAACAGGGGTCACCGGGGAGCTGTTTTTT
TRBV30	once	TRBD1	TRBJ2-7	CACTRGPLSREQYF	TGTGCCTGCACGAGGGGGCCTTTGTCCCGCGAGCAGTACTTC
TRBV7-3	.	.	TRBJ2-5	CASSLNPGQETQYF	TGTGCCAGCAGCTTAAACCCCGGGCAAGAGACCCAGTACTTC
TRBV7-9	.	.	TRBJ2-1	CASSWGSRGSKEQFF	TGTGCCAGCAGCTGGGGGTCTAGGGGGTCTAAAGAGCAGTTCTTC
TRBV4-1	.	.	TRBJ1-3	CASSQGSLAYTIYF	TGCGCCAGCAGCCAAGGGAGTTTGGCATACACCATATATTTT
TRBV11-3	.	TRBD1	TRBJ1-1	CASSVIGGSEAFF	TGTGCCAGCAGTGTAATAGGGGGCTCTGAAGCTTTCTTT
TRBV5-1	.	.	TRBJ2-1	CASSPGDRDLNEQFF	TGCGCCAGCTCTCCGGGGGACAGAGATTTAAATGAGCAGTTCTTC
TRBV2	.	TRBD2	TRBJ2-2	CASTGEGRNTGELFF	TGTGCCAGCACCGGGGAGGGAAGGAACACCGGGGAGCTGTTTTTT
TRBV6-4	.	TRBD2	TRBJ2-1	CASSDFRRGGNEQFF	TGTGCCAGCAGTGACTTTCGGCGGGGGGGCAATGAGCAGTTCTTC
TRBV6-4	.	TRBD1	TRBJ2-2	CASSRQGSPTGELFF	TGTGCCAGCAGTCGACAGGGCTCGCCCACCGGGGAGCTGTTTTTT
TRBV29-1	.	TRBD2	TRBJ2-4	CSVENAGGKNIQYF	TGCAGCGTTGAAAACGCGGGAGGCAAAAACATTCAGTACTTC
TRBV6-1	.	.	TRBJ2-1	CASSEAGSSYNEQFF	TGTGCCAGCAGTGAAGCGGGCAGCTCCTACAATGAGCAGTTCTTC
TRBV6-5	.	TRBD1	TRBJ1-3	CASSYSDREGNTIYF	TGTGCCAGCAGTTACTCCGACAGGGAAGGAAACACCATATATTTT
TRBV10-3	.	TRBD2	TRBJ2-1	CAITGLAGDYEQFF	TGTGCCATCACTGGACTAGCGGGAGACTATGAGCAGTTCTTC
TRBV27	.	.	TRBJ2-1	CASSLVAGGMDEQFF	TGTGCCAGCAGTTTGGTGGCAGGTGGTATGGATGAGCAGTTCTTC
TRBV6-6	.	.	TRBJ1-2	CASSSQQVQMGYTF	TGTGCCAGCAGTTCGCAACAGGTCCAAATGGGCTACACCTTC
TRBV18	.	.	TRBJ2-3	CASSPYTLYWPRVWADTQYF	TGTGCCAGCTCACCATATACCCTATATTGGCCCAGGGTCTGGGCAGATACGCAGTATTTT
TRBV5-1	.	.	TRBJ2-1	CASTVFAGSYNEQFF	TGCGCCAGCACGGTATTTGCCGGGTCCTACAATGAGCAGTTCTTC
TRBV5-8	few	.	TRBJ1-3	CASSLTVSGNTIYF	TGTGCCAGCAGCTTGACAGTTTCTGGAAACACCATATATTTT
TRBV9	.	.	TRBJ1-3	CASSVGGSSGNTIYF	TGTGCCAGCAGCGTGGGGGGAAGCTCTGGAAACACCATATATTTT
TRBV5-1	few	TRBD1	TRBJ1-1	CASSTGTGDTEAFF	TGCGCCAGCAGCACCGGGACAGGGGACACTGAAGCTTTCTTT
TRBV6-1	.	TRBD1	TRBJ1-1	CASQGGTEAFF	TGTGCCTCCCAGGGGGGCACTGAAGCTTTCTTT